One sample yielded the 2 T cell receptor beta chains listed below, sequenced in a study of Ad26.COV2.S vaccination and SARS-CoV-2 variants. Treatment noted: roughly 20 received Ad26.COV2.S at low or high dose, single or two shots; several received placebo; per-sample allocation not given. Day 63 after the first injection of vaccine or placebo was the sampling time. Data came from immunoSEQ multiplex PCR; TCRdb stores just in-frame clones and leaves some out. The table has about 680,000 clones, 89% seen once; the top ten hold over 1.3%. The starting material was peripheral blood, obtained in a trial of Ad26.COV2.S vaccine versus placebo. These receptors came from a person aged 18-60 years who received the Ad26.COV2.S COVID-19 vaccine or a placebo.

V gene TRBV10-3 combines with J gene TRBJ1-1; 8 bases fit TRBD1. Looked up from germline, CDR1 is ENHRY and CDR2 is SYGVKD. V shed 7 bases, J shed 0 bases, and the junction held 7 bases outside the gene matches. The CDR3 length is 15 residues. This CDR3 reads CAITGGQGLNTEAFF. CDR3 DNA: TGTGCCATCACCGGTGGACAGGGCCTGAACACTGAAGCTTTCTTT.

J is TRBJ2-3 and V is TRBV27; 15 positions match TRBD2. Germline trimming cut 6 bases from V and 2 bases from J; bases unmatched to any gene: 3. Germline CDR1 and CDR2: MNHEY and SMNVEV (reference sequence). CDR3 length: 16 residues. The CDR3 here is CASRGLAGGSTDTQYF. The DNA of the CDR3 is TGTGCCAGCAGGGGACTAGCGGGAGGATCCACAGATACGCAGTATTTT.